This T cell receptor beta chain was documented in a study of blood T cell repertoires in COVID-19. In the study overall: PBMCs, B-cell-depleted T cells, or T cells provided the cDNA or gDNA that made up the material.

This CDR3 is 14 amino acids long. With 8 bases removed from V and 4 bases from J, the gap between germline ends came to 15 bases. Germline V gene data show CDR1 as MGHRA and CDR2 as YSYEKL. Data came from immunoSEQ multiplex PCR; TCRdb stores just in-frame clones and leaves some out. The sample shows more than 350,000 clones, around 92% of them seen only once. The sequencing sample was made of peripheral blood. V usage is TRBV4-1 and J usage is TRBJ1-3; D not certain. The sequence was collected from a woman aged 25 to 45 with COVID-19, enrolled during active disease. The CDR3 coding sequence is TGCGCCAGCCGCGAGGGTGTTTTCGGAAACACCATATATTTT. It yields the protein CASREGVFGNTIYF.